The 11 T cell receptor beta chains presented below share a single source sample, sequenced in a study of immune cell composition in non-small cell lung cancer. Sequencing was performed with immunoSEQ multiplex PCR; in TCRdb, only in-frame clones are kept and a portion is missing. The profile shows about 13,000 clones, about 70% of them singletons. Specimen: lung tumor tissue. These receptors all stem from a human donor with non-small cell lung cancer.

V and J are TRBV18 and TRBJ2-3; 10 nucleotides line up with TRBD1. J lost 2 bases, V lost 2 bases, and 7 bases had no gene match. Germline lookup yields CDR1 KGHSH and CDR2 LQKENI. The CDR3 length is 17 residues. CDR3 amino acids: CASSPTGTGAATDTQYF. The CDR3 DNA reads TGTGCCAGCTCACCAACCGGGACAGGGGCCGCCACAGATACGCAGTATTTT. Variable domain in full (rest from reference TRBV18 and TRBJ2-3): NAGVMQNPRHLVRRRGQEARLRCSPMKGHSHVYWYRQLPEEGLKFMVYLQKENIIDESGMPKERFSAEFPKEGPSILRIQQVVRGDSAAYFCASSPTGTGAATDTQYFGPGTRLTVL.

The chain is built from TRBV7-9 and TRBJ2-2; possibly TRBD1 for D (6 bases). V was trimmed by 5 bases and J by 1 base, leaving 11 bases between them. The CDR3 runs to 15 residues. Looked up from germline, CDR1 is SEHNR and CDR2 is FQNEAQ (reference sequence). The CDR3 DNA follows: TGTGCCAGCAGCCGGGACACGGGGAACACCGGGGAGCTGTTTTTT. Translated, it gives CASSRDTGNTGELFF.

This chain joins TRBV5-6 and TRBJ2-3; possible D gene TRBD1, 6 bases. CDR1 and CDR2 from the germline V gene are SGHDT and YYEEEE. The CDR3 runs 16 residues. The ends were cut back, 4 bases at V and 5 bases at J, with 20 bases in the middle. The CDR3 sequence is CASSVGSGAGLDTQYF. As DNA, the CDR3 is TGTGCCAGCAGCGTCGGCTCAGGGGCAGGATTAGATACGCAGTATTTT.

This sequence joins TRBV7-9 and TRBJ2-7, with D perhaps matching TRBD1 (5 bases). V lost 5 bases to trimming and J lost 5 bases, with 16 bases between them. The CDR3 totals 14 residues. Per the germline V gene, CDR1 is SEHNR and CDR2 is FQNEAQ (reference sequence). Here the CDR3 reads CASSQDSNFNEQYF. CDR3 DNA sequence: TGTGCCAGCAGCCAAGACAGCAATTTCAACGAGCAGTACTTC.

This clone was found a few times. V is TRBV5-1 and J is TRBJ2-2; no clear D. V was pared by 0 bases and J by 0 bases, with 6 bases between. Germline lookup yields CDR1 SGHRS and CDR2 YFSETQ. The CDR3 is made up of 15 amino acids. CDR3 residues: CASSLALTNTGELFF. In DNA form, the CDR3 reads TGCGCCAGCAGCTTGGCTCTAACGAACACCGGGGAGCTGTTTTTT.

The CDR3 nucleotides read TGTGCCAGCAGCCCTGAGATAGCGGGAACCACAGATACGCAGTATTTT. This sequence encodes CASSPEIAGTTDTQYF. The chain uses TRBV7-2 and TRBJ2-3, with 8 positions matching TRBD2. Germline V lookup: CDR1 SGHTA, CDR2 FQGNSA. The CDR3 runs 16 residues. V shed 5 bases, J shed 2 bases, and the junction held 9 bases outside the gene matches.

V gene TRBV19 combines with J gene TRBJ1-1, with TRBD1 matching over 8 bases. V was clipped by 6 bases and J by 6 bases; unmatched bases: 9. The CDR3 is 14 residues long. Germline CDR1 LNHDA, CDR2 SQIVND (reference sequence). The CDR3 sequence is CASRPDRDSAEAFF. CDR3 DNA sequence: TGTGCCAGTAGACCGGACAGGGATTCTGCTGAAGCTTTCTTT.

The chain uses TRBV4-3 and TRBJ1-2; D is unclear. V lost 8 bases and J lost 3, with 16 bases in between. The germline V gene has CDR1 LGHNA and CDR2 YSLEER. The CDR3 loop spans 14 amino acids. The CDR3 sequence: CASGLGIGDYGYTF. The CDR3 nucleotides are TGCGCCAGCGGCCTCGGGATCGGGGACTATGGCTACACCTTC.

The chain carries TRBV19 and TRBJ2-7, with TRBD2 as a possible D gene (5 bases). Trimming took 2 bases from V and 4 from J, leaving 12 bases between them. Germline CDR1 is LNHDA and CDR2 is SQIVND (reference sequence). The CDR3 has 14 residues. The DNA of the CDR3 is TGTGCCAGTAGTATATCTCTTGACTATTACGAGCAGTACTTC. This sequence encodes CASSISLDYYEQYF.

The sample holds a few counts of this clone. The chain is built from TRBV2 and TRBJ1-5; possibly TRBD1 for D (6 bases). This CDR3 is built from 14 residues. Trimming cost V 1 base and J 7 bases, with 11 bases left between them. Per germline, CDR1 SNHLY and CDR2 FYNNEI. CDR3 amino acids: CASSEEGGKQPQHF. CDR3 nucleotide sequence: TGTGCCAGCAGTGAAGAGGGGGGGAAGCAGCCCCAGCATTTT.

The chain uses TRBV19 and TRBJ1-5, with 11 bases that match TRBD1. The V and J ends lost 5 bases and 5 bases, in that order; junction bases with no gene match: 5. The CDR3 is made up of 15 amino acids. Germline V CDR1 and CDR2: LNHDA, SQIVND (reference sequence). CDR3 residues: CASSVGQGDYQPQHF. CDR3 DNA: TGTGCCAGTAGTGTGGGACAGGGGGATTATCAGCCCCAGCATTTT.